This T cell receptor beta chain stems from a study of Ad26.COV2.S vaccination and SARS-CoV-2 variants. Overall study: The donor belonged to the COV1001 Ad26.COV2.S trial arm. Broader study findings: Post-vaccination spike-specific CD8+ and CD4+ T cell responses reportedly had substantial breadth. Spike-specific TCR breadth in vaccine recipients exceeded that seen in placebo recipients.

The CDR3 is 15 residues long. Germline lookup yields CDR1 MNHEY and CDR2 SMNVEV (reference sequence). V shed 5 bases, J shed 0 bases, and the junction held 4 bases outside the gene matches. Assay: immunoSEQ multiplex PCR; the TCRdb copy retains only in-frame clones and omits some. The sample shows more than 400,000 clones, 80% to 95% of them seen only once. Of note for this clone: Its antigen remains unidentified.

Treatment denoted: some 20 received Ad26.COV2.S at low or high dose, single or two shots; 5 received placebo; per-sample allocation not given. Specimens were obtained on day 63 following the first vaccine or placebo injection. An adult of 18-55 years in Boston served as donor. The origin of this receptor is a person between 18 and 60 years old who received the Ad26.COV2.S COVID-19 vaccine or a placebo. This material consisted of peripheral blood, taken in a trial of Ad26.COV2.S vaccine versus placebo. This chain uses TRBV27 with TRBJ2-7; 10 nucleotides match TRBD1. The CDR3 DNA reads TGTGCCAGCAGTACGGACAGGGGGGACTCCTACGAGCAGTACTTC. It encodes CASSTDRGDSYEQYF.